A selection of T cell receptor beta chains follows, all from one sample in a study of regulatory T cells in long-lasting Graves disease. MiXCR, applied by TCRdb to the multiplex PCR reads, yields one record per CDR3 protein. The sample consists of about 440,000 distinct CDR3 sequences, about 15% of them appearing once. The same sample was also used in a study of T cells in Graves' hyperthyroidism and ophthalmopathy.

Sequences were derived from peripheral blood mononuclear cells (PBMCs), sampled at new diagnosis, from a patient treated with antithyroid drugs. The receptors come from a woman aged 25 to 45 with Graves disease. CDR3s include the opening cysteine and the closing phenylalanine or tryptophan. The order of the fields is clone size, CDR3 length, J gene, V gene, D gene, CDR3 protein, CDR3 DNA. A D gene is named only where the DNA matches it firmly. A row's size may be missing; if present it is once, few, many or a size class.

many	13	TRBJ1-1	TRBV3-1	NA	CASSPIRGAEAFF	TGTGCCAGCAGCCCGATTCGGGGAGCTGAAGCTTTCTTT
many	12	TRBJ2-7	TRBV7-9	NA	CASSYVGGYTYF	TGTGCCAGCAGCTACGTTGGGGGATATACGTACTTC
many	14	TRBJ2-1	TRBV29-1	TRBD2	CSVVVAGVVYEQFF	TGCAGCGTTGTGGTGGCGGGAGTGGTCTATGAGCAGTTCTTC
NA	12	TRBJ1-1	TRBV2	TRBD1	CASSRAGGTSFF	TGTGCCAGCAGTCGGGCAGGGGGCACTTCTTTCTTT
many	13	TRBJ1-2	TRBV5-6	TRBD1	CASSPTGPGGYTF	TGTGCCAGCAGCCCGACAGGGCCGGGCGGCTACACCTTC
NA	12	TRBJ1-2	TRBV19	NA	CASSLEGYGDTF	TGTGCCAGTAGTCTCGAGGGCTATGGCGACACCTTC
few	13	TRBJ2-7	TRBV7-8	NA	CASSSPPRYEQYF	TGTGCCAGCAGCTCCCCCCCTCGCTACGAGCAGTACTTC
few	12	TRBJ2-1	TRBV19	NA	CASSGVSNEQFF	TGTGCCAGTAGTGGGGTCAGCAATGAGCAGTTCTTC
many	13	TRBJ1-1	TRBV12-3/TRBV12-4	TRBD1	CASSLGQEAEAFF	TGTGCCAGCAGCTTAGGACAGGAGGCTGAAGCTTTCTTT
many	15	TRBJ1-2	TRBV10-2	NA	CASSDPQGGVYGYTF	TGCGCCAGCAGTGACCCCCAAGGGGGAGTCTATGGCTACACCTTC
many	16	TRBJ1-5	TRBV20-1	TRBD1	CSARDFQGAGNQPQHF	TGCAGTGCTAGAGACTTCCAGGGGGCTGGCAATCAGCCCCAGCATTTT
NA	16	TRBJ2-1	TRBV5-6	TRBD2	CASSFRTSGRHHEQFF	TGTGCCAGCAGCTTTCGGACTAGCGGGAGGCATCATGAGCAGTTCTTC
NA	16	TRBJ2-5	TRBV6-2/TRBV6-3	TRBD1	CASSYSGQKIVETQYF	TGTGCCAGCAGTTACTCGGGACAGAAAATTGTCGAGACCCAGTACTTC
NA	15	TRBJ2-7	TRBV9	TRBD1	CASSLHGQGVYEQYF	TGCGCCAGCAGCTTGCACGGACAGGGGGTCTACGAGCAGTACTTC
many	16	TRBJ2-4	TRBV3-1	NA	CASSPSGIVGWGIQYF	TGTGCCAGCAGCCCCTCGGGGATCGTCGGTTGGGGCATTCAGTACTTC
few	13	TRBJ2-2	TRBV19	NA	CASSISGSGELFF	TGTGCCAGTAGTATTTCAGGGTCCGGGGAGCTGTTTTTT
many	11	TRBJ2-5	TRBV30	NA	CAWSVTETQYF	TGTGCCTGGAGTGTGACGGAGACCCAGTACTTC
many	14	TRBJ2-1	TRBV20-1	NA	CSARGLTGYNEQFF	TGCAGTGCTAGAGGTTTGACAGGATACAATGAGCAGTTCTTC
many	14	TRBJ1-2	TRBV29-1	NA	CSVGVKDGGHGYTF	TGCAGCGTTGGGGTAAAGGACGGGGGCCATGGCTACACCTTC
many	13	TRBJ2-5	TRBV12-3/TRBV12-4	NA	CASSLNQRETQYF	TGTGCCAGCAGTTTGAACCAGAGGGAGACCCAGTACTTC
NA	16	TRBJ2-7	TRBV27	TRBD1	CASSFITGTGLYEQYF	TGTGCCAGCAGTTTCATAACCGGGACAGGGCTTTACGAGCAGTACTTC
many	16	TRBJ2-1	TRBV27	NA	CASSLNPGSQYNEQFF	TGTGCCAGCAGTTTAAATCCCGGGAGTCAGTACAATGAGCAGTTCTTC
NA	15	TRBJ1-3	TRBV3-1	NA	CASSHARISGNTIYF	TGTGCCAGCAGCCACGCACGGATATCTGGAAACACCATATATTTT
many	15	TRBJ2-7	TRBV13	NA	CASSPPPRSVGEQYF	TGTGCCAGCAGCCCCCCCCCGCGTTCGGTAGGAGAGCAGTACTTC
few	14	TRBJ1-1	TRBV11-2	NA	CASSEDLEATEAFF	TGTGCCAGCAGCGAGGACTTAGAGGCCACTGAAGCTTTCTTT
many	14	TRBJ2-3	TRBV20-1	NA	CSARDSLNTDTQYF	TGCAGTGCTAGAGATTCCCTAAACACAGATACGCAGTATTTT
few	17	TRBJ2-5	TRBV27	TRBD2	CASSLSAASGGQETQYF	TGTGCCAGCAGTTTATCGGCCGCTAGCGGGGGACAAGAGACCCAGTACTTC
NA	20	TRBJ1-6	TRBV7-3	NA	CASSQDSPQPRDMRNSPLHF	TGTGCCAGCAGCCAAGACTCCCCCCAACCACGGGACATGAGGAATTCACCCCTCCACTTT
many	15	TRBJ1-3	TRBV24-1	NA	CATSDSDGAGNTIYF	TGTGCCACCAGTGATTCCGATGGCGCTGGAAACACCATATATTTT
NA	12	TRBJ1-2	TRBV28	NA	CASSLNQGGYTF	TGTGCCAGCAGTTTGAATCAGGGAGGCTACACCTTC